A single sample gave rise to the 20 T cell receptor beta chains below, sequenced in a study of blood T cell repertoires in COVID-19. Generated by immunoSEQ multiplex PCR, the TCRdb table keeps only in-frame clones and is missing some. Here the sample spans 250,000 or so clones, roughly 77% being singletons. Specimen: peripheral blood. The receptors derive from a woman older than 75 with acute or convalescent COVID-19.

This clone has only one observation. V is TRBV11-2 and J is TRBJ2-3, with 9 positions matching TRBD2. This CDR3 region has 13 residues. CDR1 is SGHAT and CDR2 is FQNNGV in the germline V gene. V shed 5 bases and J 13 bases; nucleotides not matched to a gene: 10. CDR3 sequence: CASSPQAASGEYF. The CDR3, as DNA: TGTGCCAGCAGCCCTCAGGCGGCTAGCGGGGAGTATTTT. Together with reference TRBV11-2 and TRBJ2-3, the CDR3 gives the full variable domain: EAGVAQSPRYKIIEKRQSVAFWCNPISGHATLYWYQQILGQGPKLLIQFQNNGVVDDSQLPKDRFSAERLKGVDSTLKIQPAKLEDSAVYLCASSPQAASGEYFGPGTRLTVL.

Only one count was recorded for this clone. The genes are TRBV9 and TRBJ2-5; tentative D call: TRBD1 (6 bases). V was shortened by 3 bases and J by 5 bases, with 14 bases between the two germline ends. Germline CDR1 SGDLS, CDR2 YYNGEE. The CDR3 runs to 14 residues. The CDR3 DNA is TGTGCCAGCAGCGATCCAGGGGCTAGGGAGACCCAGTACTTC. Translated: CASSDPGARETQYF.

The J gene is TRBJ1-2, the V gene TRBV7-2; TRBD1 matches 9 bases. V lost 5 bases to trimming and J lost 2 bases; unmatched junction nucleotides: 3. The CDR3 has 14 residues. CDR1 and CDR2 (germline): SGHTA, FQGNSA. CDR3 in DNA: TGTGCCAGCAGCGGTGGGACAGGGAACTATGGCTACACCTTC. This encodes CASSGGTGNYGYTF.

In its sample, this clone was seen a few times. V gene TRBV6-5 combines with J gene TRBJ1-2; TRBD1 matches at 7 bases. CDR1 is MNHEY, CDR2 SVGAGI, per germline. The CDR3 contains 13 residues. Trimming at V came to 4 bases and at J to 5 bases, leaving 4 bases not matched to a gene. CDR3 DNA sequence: TGTGCCAGCAGTTCCGGCAGGGGGTATGGCTACACCTTC. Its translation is CASSSGRGYGYTF.

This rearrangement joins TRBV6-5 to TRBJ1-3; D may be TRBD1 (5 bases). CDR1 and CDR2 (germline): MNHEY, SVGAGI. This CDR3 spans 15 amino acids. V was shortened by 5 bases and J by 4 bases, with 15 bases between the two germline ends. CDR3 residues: CASSPIRDKGNTIYF. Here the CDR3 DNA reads TGTGCCAGCAGTCCAATCAGGGATAAGGGAAACACCATATATTTT.

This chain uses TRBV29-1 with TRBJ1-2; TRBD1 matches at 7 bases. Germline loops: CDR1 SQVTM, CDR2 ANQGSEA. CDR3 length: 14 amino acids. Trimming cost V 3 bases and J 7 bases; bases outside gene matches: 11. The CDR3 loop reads CSVEGDRAAPGYTF. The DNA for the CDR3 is TGCAGCGTTGAGGGTGACAGGGCGGCACCTGGCTACACCTTC.

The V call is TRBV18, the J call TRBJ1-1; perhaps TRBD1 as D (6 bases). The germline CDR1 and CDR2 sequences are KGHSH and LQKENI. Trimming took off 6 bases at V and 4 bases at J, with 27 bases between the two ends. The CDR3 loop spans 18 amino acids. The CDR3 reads CASSSIGGAYKILTEAFF. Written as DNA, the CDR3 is TGTGCCAGCTCTTCAATAGGGGGGGCCTATAAGATCCTCACTGAAGCTTTCTTT.

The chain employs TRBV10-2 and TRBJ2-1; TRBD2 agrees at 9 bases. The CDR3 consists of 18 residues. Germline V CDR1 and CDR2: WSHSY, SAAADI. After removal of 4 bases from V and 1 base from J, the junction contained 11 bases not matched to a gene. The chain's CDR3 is CASSGGGSGGLSYNEQFF. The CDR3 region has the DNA TGCGCCAGCAGTGGGGGCGGGAGCGGGGGGTTATCCTACAATGAGCAGTTCTTC.

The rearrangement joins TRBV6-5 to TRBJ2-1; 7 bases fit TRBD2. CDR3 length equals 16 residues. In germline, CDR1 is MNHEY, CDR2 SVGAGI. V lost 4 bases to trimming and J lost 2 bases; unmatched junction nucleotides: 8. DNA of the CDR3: TGTGCCAGCAGTTTATCCATTAGCGGGCCCTACAATGAGCAGTTCTTC. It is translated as CASSLSISGPYNEQFF.

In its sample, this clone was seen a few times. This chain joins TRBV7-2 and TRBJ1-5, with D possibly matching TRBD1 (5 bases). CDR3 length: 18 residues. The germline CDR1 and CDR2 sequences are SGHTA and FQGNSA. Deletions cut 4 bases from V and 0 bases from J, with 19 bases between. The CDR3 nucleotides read TGTGCCAGCAGCTCTACTCGAACAGGTGGAAATAGCAATCAGCCCCAGCATTTT. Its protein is CASSSTRTGGNSNQPQHF.

The CDR3 loop is CASSKAGTENTEAFF. The CDR3 DNA reads TGTGCCAGCAGTAAGGCCGGGACAGAGAACACTGAAGCTTTCTTT. This rearrangement joins TRBV6-6 to TRBJ1-1; 7 bases line up with TRBD1. The CDR3 runs 15 residues. V gave up 5 bases and J gave up 1 base; unmatched junction bases: 7. Germline values: CDR1 MNHNY, CDR2 SVGAGI (reference sequence).

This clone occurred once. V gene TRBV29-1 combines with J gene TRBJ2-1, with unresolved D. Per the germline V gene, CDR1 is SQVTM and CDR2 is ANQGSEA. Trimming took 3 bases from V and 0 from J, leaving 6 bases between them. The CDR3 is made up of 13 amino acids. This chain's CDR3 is CSVEVSSYNEQFF. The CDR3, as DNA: TGCAGCGTTGAGGTGAGCTCCTACAATGAGCAGTTCTTC.

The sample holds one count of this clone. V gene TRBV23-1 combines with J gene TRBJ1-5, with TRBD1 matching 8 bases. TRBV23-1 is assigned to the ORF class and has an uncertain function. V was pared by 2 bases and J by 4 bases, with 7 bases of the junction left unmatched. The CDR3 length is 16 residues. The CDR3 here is CASSQVGQGANQPQHF. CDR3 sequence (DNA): TGCGCCAGCAGTCAAGTAGGGCAGGGGGCAAATCAGCCCCAGCATTTT.

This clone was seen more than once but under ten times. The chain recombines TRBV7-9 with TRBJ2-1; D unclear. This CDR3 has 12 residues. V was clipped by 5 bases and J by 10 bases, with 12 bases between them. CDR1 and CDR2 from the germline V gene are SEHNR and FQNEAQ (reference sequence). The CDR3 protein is CASSPAGFEQFF. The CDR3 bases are TGTGCCAGCAGCCCCGCCGGGTTCGAGCAGTTCTTC.

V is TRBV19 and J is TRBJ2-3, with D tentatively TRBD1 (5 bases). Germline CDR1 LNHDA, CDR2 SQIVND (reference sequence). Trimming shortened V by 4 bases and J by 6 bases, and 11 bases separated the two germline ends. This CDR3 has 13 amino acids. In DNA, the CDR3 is TGTGCCAGTAGTAATCGTGGGGCGGATACGCAGTATTTT. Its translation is CASSNRGADTQYF.

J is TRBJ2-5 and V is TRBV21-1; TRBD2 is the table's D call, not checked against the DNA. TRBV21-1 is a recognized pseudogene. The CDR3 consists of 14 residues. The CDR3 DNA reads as TGTGCCAGCAGCCCTCCGGCTAGACGAGAGACCCAGTACTTC. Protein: CASSPPARRETQYF.

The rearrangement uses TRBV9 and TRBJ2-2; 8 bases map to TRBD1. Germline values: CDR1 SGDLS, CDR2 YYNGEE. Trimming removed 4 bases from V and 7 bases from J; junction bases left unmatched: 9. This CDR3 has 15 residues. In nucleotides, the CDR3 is TGTGCCAGCAGCACAATGCAGGGGGCCGGCGGGGAGCTGTTTTTT. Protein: CASSTMQGAGGELFF.

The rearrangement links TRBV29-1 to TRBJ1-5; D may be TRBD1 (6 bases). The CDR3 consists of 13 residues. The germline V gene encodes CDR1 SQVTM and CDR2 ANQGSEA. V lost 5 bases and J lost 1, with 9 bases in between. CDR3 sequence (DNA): TGCAGCGTTCGCCAGGGGAGCAATCAGCCCCAGCATTTT. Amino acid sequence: CSVRQGSNQPQHF.

The DNA for the CDR3 is TGTGCCAGTAGTATCTCGGCGGGAGAGGCGCAGTATTTT. It codes for CASSISAGEAQYF. The chain is built from TRBV19 and TRBJ2-3; 7 bases align to TRBD2. The V gene's germline CDR1 is LNHDA and CDR2 SQIVND (reference sequence). Trimming cost V 3 bases and J 10 bases; bases outside gene matches: 7. The CDR3 loop spans 13 amino acids.

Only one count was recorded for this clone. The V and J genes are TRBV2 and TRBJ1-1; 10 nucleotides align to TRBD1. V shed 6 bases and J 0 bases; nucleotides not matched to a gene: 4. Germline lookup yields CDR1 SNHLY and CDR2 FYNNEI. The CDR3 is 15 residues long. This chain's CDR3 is CASSRDRGMNTEAFF. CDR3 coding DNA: TGTGCCAGCAGCCGGGACAGGGGAATGAACACTGAAGCTTTCTTT.